This TCR beta chain was retrieved from a study of blood T cell repertoires in COVID-19. The wider study: Specimens from acute and convalescent COVID-19 originated in the United States, Italy and Spain.

In the original workflow: The authors estimated nucleated cell counts from reference gene primer amplification. Here immunoSEQ multiplex PCR was the method, and the copy in TCRdb shows in-frame clones only, minus some. Clonal size and the V and J genes are those of that table, whereas D and trimming came from the DNA. The table lists around 270,000 clones, 84% of them singletons. Per germline, CDR1 SGHAT and CDR2 FQNNGV. This CDR3 has 13 amino acids. The V end lost 5 bases, the J end lost 1 base, and 6 bases lay between the germline ends. Enrolled during active infection, Seattle patients were then followed longitudinally.

This clonotype was sampled from a person aged 65 to 85 with COVID-19, enrolled during active disease. The sequenced sample was peripheral blood. The chain uses TRBV11-2 and TRBJ1-3; unclear D gene. CDR3 DNA sequence: TGTGCCAGCAGCCTAACGTCTGGAAACACCATATATTTT. Its translation: CASSLTSGNTIYF.